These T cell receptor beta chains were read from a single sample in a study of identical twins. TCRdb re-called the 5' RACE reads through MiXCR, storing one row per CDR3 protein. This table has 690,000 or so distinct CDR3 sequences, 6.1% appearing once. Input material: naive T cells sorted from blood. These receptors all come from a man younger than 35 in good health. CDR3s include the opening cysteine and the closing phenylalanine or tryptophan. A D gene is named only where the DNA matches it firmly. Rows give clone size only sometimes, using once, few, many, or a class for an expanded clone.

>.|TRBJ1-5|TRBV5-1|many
CASSLRGMGQPQHF
TGCGCCAGCAGCTTGCGAGGGATGGGCCAGCCCCAGCATTTT
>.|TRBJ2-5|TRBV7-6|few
CATKTFRYF
TGTGCCACCAAGACATTTCGGTACTTC
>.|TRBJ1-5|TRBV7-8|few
CASSLNRSNKNQPQHF
TGTGCCAGCAGCTTAAACCGGTCGAACAAAAATCAGCCCCAGCATTTT
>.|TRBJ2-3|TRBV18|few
CASSPLQGTDTQYF
TGTGCCAGCTCACCACTTCAGGGCACAGATACGCAGTATTTT
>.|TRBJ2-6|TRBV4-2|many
CASSQDGSSGANVLTF
TGTGCCAGCAGCCAAGATGGGAGCTCTGGGGCCAACGTCCTGACTTTC
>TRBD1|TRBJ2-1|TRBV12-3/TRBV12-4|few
CASSSRTGGRNEQFF
TGTGCCAGCAGTTCCCGGACAGGGGGGCGCAATGAGCAGTTCTTC
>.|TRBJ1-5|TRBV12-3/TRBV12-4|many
CASSFPGDGSNQPQHF
TGTGCCAGCAGTTTCCCAGGGGATGGCAGCAATCAGCCCCAGCATTTT
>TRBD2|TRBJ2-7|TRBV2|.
CASMPRGPLAGGNEQYF
TGTGCCAGCATGCCCCGGGGGCCTCTAGCGGGAGGGAATGAGCAGTACTTC
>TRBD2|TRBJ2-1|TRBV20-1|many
CSASPGLAGLFYNEQFF
TGCAGTGCTAGCCCGGGACTAGCGGGACTCTTTTACAATGAGCAGTTCTTC
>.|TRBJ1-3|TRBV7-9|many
CASSFTARGNTIYF
TGTGCCAGCAGCTTTACCGCCAGGGGAAACACCATATATTTT
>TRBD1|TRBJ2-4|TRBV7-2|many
CASSLEGQGLYF
TGTGCCAGCAGCTTAGAGGGACAGGGTCTGTACTTC